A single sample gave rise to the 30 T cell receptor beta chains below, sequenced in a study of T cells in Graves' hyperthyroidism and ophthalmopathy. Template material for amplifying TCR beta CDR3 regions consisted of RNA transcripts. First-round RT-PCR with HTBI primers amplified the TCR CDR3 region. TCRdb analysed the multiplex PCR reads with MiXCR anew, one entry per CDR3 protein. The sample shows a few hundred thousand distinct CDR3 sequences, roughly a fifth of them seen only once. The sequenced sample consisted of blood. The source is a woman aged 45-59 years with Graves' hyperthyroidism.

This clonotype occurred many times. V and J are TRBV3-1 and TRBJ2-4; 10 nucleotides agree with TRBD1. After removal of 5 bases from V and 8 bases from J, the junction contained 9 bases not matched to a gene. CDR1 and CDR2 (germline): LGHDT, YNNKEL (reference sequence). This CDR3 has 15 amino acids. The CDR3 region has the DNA TGTGCCAGCAGCACCCCGACAGGGGGCGCGGACATTCAGTACTTC. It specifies CASSTPTGGADIQYF.

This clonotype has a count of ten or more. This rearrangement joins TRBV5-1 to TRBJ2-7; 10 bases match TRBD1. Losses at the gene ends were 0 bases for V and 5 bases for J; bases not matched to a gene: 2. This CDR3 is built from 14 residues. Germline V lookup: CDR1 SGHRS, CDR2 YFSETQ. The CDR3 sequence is CASSLAGQGDEQYF. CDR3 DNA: TGCGCCAGCAGCTTGGCCGGACAGGGGGACGAGCAGTACTTC.

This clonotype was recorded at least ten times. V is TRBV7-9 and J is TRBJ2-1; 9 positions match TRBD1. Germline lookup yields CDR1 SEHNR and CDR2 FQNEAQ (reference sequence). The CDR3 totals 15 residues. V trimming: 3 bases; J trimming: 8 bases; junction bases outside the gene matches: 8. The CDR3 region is CASSFSTGGLDEQFF. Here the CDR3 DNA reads TGTGCCAGCAGCTTTTCGACAGGGGGTTTGGATGAGCAGTTCTTC.

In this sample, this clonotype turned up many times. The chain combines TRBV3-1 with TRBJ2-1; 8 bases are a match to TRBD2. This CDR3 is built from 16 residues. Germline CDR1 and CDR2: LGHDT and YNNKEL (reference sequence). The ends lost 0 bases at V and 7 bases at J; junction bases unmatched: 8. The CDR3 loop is CASSQEPSGSLNEQFF. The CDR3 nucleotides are TGTGCCAGCAGCCAAGAGCCCAGCGGGAGTCTGAATGAGCAGTTCTTC.

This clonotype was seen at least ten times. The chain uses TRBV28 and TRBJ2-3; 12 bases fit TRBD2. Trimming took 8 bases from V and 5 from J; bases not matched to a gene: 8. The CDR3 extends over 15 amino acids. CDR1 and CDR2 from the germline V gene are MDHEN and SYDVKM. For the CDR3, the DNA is TGTGCCAGCCCTCGACTAGCGGGGGAGGTAGATACGCAGTATTTT. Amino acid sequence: CASPRLAGEVDTQYF.

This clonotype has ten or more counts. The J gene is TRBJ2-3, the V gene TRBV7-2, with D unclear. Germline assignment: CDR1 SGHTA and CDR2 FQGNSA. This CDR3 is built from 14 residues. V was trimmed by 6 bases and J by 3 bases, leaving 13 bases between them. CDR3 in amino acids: CASSYTTGTDTQYF. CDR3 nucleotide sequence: TGTGCCAGCAGTTATACCACTGGGACAGATACGCAGTATTTT.

CDR3 DNA: TGTGCCAGCAGTTACTCGTCCTCTGGTACGCAGTATTTT. Translating it yields CASSYSSSGTQYF. The rearrangement links TRBV6-5 to TRBJ2-3; D unclear. The germline V and J ends were trimmed by 0 bases and 8 bases, with 9 bases remaining between them. The length of the CDR3 is 13 residues. The germline V gene has CDR1 MNHEY and CDR2 SVGAGI.

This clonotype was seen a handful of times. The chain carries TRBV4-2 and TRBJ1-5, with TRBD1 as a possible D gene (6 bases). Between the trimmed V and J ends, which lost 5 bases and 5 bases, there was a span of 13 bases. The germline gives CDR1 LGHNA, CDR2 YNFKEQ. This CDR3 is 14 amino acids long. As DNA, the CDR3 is TGTGCCAGCAGCAAACAGGGAGAGGATCAGCCCCAGCATTTT. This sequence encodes CASSKQGEDQPQHF.

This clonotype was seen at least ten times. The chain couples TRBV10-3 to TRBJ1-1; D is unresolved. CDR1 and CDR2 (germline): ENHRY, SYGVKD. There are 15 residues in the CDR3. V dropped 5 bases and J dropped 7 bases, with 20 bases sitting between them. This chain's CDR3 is CAISSQAARKGEAFF. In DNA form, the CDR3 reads TGTGCCATCAGTTCCCAAGCGGCCCGCAAGGGTGAAGCTTTCTTT.

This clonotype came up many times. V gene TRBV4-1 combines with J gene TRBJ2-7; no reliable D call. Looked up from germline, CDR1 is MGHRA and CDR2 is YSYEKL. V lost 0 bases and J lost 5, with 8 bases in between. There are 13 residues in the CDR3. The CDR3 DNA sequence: TGCGCCAGCAGCCAAGATTCAGGAAACGAGCAGTACTTC. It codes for CASSQDSGNEQYF.

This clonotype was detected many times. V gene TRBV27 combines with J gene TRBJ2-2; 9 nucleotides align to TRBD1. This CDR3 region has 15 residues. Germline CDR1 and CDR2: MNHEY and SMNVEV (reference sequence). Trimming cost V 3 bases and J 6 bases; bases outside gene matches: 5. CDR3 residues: CASSFGTGSPGELFF. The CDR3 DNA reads TGTGCCAGCAGTTTTGGGACAGGGAGCCCCGGGGAGCTGTTTTTT.

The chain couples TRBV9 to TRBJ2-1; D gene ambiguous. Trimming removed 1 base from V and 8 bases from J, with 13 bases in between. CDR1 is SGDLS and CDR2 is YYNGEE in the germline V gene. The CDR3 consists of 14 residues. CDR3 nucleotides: TGTGCCAGCAGCGTAAACACGCATTTTGATGAGCAGTTCTTC. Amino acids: CASSVNTHFDEQFF.

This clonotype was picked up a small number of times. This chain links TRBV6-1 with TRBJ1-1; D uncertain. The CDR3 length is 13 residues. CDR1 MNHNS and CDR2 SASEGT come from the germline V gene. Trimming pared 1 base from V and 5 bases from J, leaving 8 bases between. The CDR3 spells CASSEGWRTEAFF. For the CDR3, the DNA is TGTGCCAGCAGTGAAGGATGGCGGACTGAAGCTTTCTTT.

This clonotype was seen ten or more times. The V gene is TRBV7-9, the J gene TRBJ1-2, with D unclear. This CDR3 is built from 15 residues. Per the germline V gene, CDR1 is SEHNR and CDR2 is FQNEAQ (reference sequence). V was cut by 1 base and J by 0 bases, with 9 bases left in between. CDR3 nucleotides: TGTGCCAGCAGCTTAGTGGCGAGCCCTAACTATGGCTACACCTTC. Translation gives CASSLVASPNYGYTF.

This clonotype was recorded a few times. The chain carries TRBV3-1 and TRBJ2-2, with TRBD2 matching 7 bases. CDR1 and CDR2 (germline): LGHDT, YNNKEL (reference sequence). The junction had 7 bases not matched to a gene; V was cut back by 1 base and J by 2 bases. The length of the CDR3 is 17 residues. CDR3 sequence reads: CASSQAGLAANTGELFF. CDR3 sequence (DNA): TGTGCCAGCAGCCAAGCTGGGCTAGCGGCTAACACCGGGGAGCTGTTTTTT.

The CDR3: CASWDGSTDTQYF. CDR3 coding DNA: TGTGCCTCCTGGGACGGCAGCACAGATACGCAGTATTTT. This chain uses TRBV11-1 with TRBJ2-3; D possibly uses TRBD1 or TRBD2 (5 bases each). The CDR3 extends over 13 amino acids. The V end was cut by 11 bases, the J end by 0 bases, with 12 bases between. Germline assignment: CDR1 SGHAT and CDR2 FQDESV (reference sequence).

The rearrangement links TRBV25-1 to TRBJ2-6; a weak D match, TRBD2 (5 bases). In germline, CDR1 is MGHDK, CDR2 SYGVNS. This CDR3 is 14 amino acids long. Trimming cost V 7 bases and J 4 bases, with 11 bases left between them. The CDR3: CASTRGGGANVLTF. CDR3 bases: TGTGCCAGCACCCGAGGCGGGGGGGCCAACGTCCTGACTTTC.

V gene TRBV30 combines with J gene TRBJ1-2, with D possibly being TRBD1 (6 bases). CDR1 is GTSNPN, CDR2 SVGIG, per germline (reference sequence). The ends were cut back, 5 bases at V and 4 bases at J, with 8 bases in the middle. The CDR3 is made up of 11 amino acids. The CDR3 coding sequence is TGTGCCTGGGGACAGCGCTATGGCTACACCTTC. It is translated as CAWGQRYGYTF.

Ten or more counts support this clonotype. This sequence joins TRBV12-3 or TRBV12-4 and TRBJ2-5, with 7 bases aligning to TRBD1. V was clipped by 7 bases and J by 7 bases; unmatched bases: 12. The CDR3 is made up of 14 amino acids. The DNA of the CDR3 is TGTGCCAGCACTTCACAGGGGACAAGGGGGACCCAGTACTTC. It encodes CASTSQGTRGTQYF.

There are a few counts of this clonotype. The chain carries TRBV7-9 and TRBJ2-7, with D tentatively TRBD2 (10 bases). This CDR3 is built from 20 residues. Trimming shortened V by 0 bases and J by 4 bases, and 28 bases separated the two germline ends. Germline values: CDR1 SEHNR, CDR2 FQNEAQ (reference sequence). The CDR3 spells CASSLARTGVVAGGQYEQYF. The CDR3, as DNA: TGTGCCAGCAGCTTAGCGCGGACAGGGGTAGTAGCGGGGGGACAATACGAGCAGTACTTC.

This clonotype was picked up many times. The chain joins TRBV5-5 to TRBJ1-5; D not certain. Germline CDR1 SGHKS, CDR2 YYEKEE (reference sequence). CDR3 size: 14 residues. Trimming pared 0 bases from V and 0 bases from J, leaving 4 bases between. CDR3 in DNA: TGTGCCAGCAGCTTGGGCCATAGCAATCAGCCCCAGCATTTT. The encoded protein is CASSLGHSNQPQHF.

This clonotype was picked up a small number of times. CDR3 nucleotide sequence: TGCAGCGTTGAAACCGACTCTGGGGCCAACGTCCTGACTTTC. Translated: CSVETDSGANVLTF. The chain combines TRBV29-1 with TRBJ2-6; unclear D gene. Germline assignment: CDR1 SQVTM and CDR2 ANQGSEA. Trimming removed 2 bases at V and 0 bases at J, with 5 bases between. This CDR3 spans 14 amino acids.

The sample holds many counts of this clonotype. The CDR3 protein is CASSRQMNTEAFF. The DNA of the CDR3 is TGTGCCAGCAGCCGACAGATGAACACTGAAGCTTTCTTT. This sequence joins TRBV5-6 and TRBJ1-1; weak D call: TRBD1 (5 bases). Germline V gene sequence: CDR1 SGHDT, CDR2 YYEEEE. The CDR3 consists of 13 residues. V lost 4 bases, J lost 0 bases, and 7 bases lay in between.

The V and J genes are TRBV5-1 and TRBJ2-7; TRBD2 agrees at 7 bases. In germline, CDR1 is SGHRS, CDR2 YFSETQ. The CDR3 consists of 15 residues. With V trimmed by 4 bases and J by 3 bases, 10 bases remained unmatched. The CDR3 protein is CASSAVAAGLYEQYF. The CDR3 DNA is TGCGCCAGCAGCGCAGTAGCAGCGGGGCTCTACGAGCAGTACTTC. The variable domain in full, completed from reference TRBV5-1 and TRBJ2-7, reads KAGVTQTPRYLIKTRGQQVTLSCSPISGHRSVSWYQQTPGQGLQFLFEYFSETQRNKGNFPGRFSGRQFSNSRSEMNVSTLELGDSALYLCASSAVAAGLYEQYFGPGTRLTVT.

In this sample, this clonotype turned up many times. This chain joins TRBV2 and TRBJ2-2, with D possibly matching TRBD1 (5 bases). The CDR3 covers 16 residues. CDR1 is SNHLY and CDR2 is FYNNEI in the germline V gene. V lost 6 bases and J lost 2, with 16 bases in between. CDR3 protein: CASRNRQIVNTGELFF. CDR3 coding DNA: TGTGCCAGCAGGAACAGACAGATAGTAAACACCGGGGAGCTGTTTTTT. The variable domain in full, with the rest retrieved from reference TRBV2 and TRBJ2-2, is EPEVTQTPSHQVTQMGQEVILRCVPISNHLYFYWYRQILGQKVEFLVSFYNNEISEKSEIFDDQFSVERPDGSNFTLKIRSTKLEDSAMYFCASRNRQIVNTGELFFGEGSRLTVL.

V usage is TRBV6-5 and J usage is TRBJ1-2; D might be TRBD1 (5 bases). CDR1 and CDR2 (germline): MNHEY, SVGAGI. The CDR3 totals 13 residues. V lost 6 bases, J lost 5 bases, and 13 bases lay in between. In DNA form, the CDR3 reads TGTGCCAGCAGCTACGGGGGATTTTATGGCTACACCTTC. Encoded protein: CASSYGGFYGYTF.

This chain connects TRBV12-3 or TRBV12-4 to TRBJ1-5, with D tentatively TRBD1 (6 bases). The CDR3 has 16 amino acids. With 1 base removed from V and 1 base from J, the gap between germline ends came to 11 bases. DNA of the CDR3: TGTGCCAGCAGTTTAGGGACAGTTAGGAGCAATCAGCCCCAGCATTTT. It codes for CASSLGTVRSNQPQHF.

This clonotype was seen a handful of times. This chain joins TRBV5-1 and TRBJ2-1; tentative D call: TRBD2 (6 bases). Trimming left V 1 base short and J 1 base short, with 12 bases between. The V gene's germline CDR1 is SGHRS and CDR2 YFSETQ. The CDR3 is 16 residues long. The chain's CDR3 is CASSLTLSGSYNEQFF. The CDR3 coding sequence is TGCGCCAGCAGCTTGACCCTTAGCGGTTCCTACAATGAGCAGTTCTTC.

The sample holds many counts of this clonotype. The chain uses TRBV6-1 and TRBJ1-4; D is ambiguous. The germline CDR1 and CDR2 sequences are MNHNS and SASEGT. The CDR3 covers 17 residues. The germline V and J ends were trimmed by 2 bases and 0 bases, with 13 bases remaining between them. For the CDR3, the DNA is TGTGCCAGCAGTGAAAGGGCAGCCCTTGCAACTAATGAAAAACTGTTTTTT. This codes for CASSERAALATNEKLFF.

Here the CDR3 reads CASSGTSGNVDTQYF. The CDR3 DNA sequence: TGTGCCAGCAGTGGGACTAGCGGGAATGTGGATACGCAGTATTTT. The genes are TRBV2 and TRBJ2-3; 12 bases align to TRBD2. The V gene's germline CDR1 is SNHLY and CDR2 FYNNEI. With 4 bases clipped from V and 6 bases from J, the junction kept 5 bases outside the gene matches. This CDR3 contains 15 residues.